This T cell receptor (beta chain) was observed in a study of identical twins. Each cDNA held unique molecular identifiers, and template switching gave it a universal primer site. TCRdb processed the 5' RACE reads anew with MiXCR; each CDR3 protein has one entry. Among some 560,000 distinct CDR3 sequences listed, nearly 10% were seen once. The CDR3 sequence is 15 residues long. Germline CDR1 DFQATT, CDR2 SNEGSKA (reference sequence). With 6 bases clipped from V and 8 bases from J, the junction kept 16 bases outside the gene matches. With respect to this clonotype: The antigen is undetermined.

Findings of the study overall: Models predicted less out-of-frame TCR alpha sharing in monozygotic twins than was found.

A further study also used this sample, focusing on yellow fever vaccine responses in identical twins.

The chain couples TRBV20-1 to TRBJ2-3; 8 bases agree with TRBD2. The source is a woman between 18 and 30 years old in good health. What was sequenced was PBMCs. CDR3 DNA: TGCAGTGCCTTTTTTAGAATAGCGGGGATTGCTACGCAGTATTTT. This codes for CSAFFRIAGIATQYF.